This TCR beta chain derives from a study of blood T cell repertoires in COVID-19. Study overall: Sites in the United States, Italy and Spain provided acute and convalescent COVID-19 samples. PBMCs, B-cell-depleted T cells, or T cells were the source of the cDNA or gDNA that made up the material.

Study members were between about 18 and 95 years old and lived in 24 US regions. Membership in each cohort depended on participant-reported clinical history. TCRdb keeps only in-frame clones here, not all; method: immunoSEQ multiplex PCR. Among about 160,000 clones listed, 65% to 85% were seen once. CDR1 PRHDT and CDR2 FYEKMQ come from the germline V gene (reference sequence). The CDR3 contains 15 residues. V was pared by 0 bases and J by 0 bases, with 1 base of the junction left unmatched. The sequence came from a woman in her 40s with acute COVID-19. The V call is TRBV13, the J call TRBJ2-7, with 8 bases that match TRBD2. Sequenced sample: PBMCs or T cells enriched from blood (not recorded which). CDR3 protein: CASSLGTSGSYEQYF. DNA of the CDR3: TGTGCCAGCAGCTTAGGAACTAGCGGCTCCTACGAGCAGTACTTC.